This T cell receptor (beta chain) was obtained from a study of T cells in Graves' hyperthyroidism and ophthalmopathy. It was RNA transcripts that yielded the amplified TCR beta CDR3 regions. A first-round RT-PCR of the TCR CDR3 used the HTBI primer set. TCRdb recomputed calls from the multiplex PCR reads with MiXCR, one row per CDR3 protein. The sample carries over 450,000 distinct CDR3 sequences, under 20% recorded once. At least ten counts were recorded for this clonotype. Its antigen is still unknown. The study's findings and limits: Most thyroid clonotypes expanded above 0.001 appeared in blood too.

Germline values: CDR1 MDHEN, CDR2 SYDVKM. J lost 0 bases, V lost 5 bases, and 2 bases had no gene match. The CDR3 length is 14 residues. The rearrangement uses TRBV28 and TRBJ1-1; TRBD1 matches at 8 bases. What was sequenced was blood. The receptor was derived from a woman aged 18-30 years with Graves' ophthalmopathy. The CDR3, as DNA: TGTGCCAGCAGTAACAGGGGGATGAACACTGAAGCTTTCTTT. Amino acids: CASSNRGMNTEAFF.